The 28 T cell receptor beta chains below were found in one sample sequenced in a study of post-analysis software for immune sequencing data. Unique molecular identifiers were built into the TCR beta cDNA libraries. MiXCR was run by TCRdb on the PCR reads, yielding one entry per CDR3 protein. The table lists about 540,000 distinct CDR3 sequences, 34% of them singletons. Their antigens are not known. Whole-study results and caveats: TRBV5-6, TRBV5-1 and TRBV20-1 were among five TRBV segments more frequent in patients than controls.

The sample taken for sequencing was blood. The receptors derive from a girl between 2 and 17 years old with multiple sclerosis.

The CDR3: CSALDTVSYEQYF. The CDR3 DNA reads TGCAGTGCGCTGGACACCGTTTCCTACGAGCAGTACTTC. V is TRBV20-1 and J is TRBJ2-7; possible D gene TRBD1, 5 bases. The CDR3 has 13 residues. CDR1 is DFQATT and CDR2 is SNEGSKA in the germline V gene (reference sequence). The V end was cut by 6 bases, the J end by 1 base, with 13 bases between.

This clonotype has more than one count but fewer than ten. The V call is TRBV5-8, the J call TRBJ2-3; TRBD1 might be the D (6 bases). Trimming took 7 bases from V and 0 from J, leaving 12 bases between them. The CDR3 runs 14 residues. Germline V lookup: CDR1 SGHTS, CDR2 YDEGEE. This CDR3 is CASRRDMSTDTQYF. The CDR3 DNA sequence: TGTGCCAGCCGTCGGGACATGAGCACAGATACGCAGTATTTT. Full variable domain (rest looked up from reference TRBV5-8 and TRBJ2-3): EAGVTQSPTHLIKTRGQQATLRCSPISGHTSVYWYQQALGLGLQFLLWYDEGEERNRGNFPPRFSGRQFPNYSSELNVNALELEDSALYLCASRRDMSTDTQYFGPGTRLTVL.

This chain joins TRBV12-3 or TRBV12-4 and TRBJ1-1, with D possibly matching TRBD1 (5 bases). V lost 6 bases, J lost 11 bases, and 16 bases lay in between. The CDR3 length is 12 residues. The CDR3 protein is CASSPWGGTAFF. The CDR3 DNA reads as TGTGCCAGCAGCCCCTGGGGGGGAACGGCTTTCTTT.

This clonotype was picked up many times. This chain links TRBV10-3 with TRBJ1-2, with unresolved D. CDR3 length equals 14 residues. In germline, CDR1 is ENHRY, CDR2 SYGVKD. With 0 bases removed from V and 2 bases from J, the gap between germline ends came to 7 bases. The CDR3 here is CAISESTGNYGYTF. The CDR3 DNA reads TGTGCCATCAGTGAGTCGACCGGGAACTATGGCTACACCTTC.

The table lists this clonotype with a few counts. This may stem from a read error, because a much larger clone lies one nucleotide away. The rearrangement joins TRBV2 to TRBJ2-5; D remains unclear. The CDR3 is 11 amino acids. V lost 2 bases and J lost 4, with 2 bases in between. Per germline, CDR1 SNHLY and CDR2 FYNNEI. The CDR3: CASSEIETQYF. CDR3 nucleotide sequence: TGTGCCAGCAGTGAAATAGAGACCCAGTACTTC. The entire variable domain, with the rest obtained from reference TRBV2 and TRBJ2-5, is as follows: EPEVTQTPSHQVTQMGQEVILRCVPISNHLYFYWYRQILGQKVEFLVSFYNNEISEKSEIFDDQFSVERPDGSNFTLKIRSTKLEDSAMYFCASSEIETQYFGPGTRLLVL.

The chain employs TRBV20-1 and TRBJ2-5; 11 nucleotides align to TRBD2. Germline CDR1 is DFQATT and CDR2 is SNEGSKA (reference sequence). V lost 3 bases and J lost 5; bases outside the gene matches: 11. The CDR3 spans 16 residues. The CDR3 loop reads CSASRGLAVFVETQYF. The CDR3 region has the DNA TGCAGTGCTAGTAGGGGACTAGCGGTATTTGTGGAGACCCAGTACTTC.

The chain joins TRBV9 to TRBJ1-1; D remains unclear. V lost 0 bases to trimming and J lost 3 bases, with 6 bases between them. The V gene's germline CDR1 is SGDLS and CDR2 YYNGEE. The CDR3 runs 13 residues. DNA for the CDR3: TGTGCCAGCAGCGTAGTCCCGGACACTGAAGCTTTCTTT. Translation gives CASSVVPDTEAFF.

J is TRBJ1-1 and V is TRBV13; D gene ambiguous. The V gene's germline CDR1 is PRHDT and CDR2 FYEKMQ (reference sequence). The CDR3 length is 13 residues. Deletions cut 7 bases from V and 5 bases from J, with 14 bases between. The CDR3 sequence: CASTQPSGTEAFF. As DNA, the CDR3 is TGTGCCAGCACCCAGCCGTCGGGGACTGAAGCTTTCTTT.

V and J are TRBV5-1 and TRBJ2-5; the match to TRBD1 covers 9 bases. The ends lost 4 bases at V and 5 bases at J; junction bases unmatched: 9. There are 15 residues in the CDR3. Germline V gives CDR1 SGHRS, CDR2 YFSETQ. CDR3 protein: CASSQLGTGMETQYF. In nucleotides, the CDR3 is TGCGCCAGCAGCCAACTGGGGACAGGGATGGAGACCCAGTACTTC.

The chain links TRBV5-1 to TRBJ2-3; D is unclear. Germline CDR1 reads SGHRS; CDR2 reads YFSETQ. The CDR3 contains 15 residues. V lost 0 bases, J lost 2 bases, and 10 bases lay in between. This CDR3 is CASSLGAGITDTQYF. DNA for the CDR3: TGCGCCAGCAGCTTGGGGGCAGGTATCACAGATACGCAGTATTTT.

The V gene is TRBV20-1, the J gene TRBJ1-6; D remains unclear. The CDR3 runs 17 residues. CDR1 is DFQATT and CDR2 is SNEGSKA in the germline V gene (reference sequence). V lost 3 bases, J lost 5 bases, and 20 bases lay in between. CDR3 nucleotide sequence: TGCAGTGCTAGGGGGAGACTCGGTCAAATGGATAATTCACCCCTCCACTTT. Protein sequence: CSARGRLGQMDNSPLHF.

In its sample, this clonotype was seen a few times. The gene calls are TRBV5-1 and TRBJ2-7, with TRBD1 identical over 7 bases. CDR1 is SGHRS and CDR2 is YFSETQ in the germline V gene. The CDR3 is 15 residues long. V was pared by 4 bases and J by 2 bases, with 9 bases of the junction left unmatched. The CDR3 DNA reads TGCGCCAGCAGCCGTTTCGCCGGGACAGCCTACGAGCAGTACTTC. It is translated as CASSRFAGTAYEQYF.

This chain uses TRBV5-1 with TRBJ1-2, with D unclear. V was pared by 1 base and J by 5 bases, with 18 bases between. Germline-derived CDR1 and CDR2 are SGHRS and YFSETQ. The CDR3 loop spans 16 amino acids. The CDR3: CASSLLMPRRRYGYTF. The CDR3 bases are TGCGCCAGCAGCTTGCTTATGCCCCGGAGGAGGTATGGCTACACCTTC.

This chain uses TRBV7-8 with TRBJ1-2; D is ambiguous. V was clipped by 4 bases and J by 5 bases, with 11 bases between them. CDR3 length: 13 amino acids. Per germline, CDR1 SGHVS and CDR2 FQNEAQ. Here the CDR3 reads CASSSGRLYGYTF. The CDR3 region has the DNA TGTGCCAGCAGCTCAGGACGGCTTTATGGCTACACCTTC.

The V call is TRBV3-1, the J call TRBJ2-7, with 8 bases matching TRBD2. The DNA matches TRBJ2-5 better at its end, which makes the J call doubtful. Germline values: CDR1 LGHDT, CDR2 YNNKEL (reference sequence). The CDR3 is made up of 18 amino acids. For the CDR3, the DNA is TGTGCCAGCAGCCAAGCTGTTGAAGCGGGGGTTGAGGGGGAGACCCAGTACTTC. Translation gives CASSQAVEAGVEGETQYF.

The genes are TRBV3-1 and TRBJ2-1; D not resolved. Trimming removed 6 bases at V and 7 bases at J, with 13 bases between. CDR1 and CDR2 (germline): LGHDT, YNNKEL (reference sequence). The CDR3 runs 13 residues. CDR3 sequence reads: CASRAASPNEQFF. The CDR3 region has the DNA TGTGCCAGCAGGGCGGCGAGCCCGAATGAGCAGTTCTTC.

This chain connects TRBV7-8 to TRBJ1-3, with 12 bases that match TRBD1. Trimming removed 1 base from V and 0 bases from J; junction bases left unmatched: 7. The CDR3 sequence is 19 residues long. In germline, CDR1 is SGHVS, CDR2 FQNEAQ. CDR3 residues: CASSLGDRGLLGSGNTIYF. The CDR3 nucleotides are TGTGCCAGCAGCTTAGGGGACAGGGGGCTATTGGGCTCTGGAAACACCATATATTTT.

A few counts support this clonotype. The CDR3 region has the DNA TGCGCCAGCAGCTTGGAAGCGGGGGGCAGTAATGAAAAACTGTTTTTT. Encoded protein: CASSLEAGGSNEKLFF. The V call is TRBV5-1, the J call TRBJ1-4; tentative D call: TRBD1 (6 bases). Germline CDR1 and CDR2: SGHRS and YFSETQ. V was cut by 0 bases and J by 4 bases, with 13 bases left in between. The CDR3 has 16 residues.

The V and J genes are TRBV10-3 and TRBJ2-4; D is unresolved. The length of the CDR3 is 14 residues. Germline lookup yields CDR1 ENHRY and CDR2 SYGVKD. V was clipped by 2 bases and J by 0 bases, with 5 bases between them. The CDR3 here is CAISEDRAKNIQYF. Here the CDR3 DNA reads TGTGCCATCAGTGAGGACCGAGCCAAAAACATTCAGTACTTC.

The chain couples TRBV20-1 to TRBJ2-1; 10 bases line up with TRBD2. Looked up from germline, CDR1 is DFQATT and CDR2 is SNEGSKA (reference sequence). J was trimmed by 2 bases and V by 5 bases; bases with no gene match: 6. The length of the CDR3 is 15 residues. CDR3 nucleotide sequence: TGCAGTGCTGTCCGCCTAGCGGGGGCCTACAATGAGCAGTTCTTC. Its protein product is CSAVRLAGAYNEQFF.

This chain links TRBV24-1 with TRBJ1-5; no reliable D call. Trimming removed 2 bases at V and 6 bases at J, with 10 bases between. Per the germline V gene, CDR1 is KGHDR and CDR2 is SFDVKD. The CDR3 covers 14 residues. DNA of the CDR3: TGTGCCACCAGTGATTCCGGGGTCCGTCAGCCCCAGCATTTT. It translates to CATSDSGVRQPQHF.

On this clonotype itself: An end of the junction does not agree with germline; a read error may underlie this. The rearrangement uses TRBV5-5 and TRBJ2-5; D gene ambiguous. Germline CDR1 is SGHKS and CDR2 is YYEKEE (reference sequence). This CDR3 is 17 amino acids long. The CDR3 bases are TGTACCAGCAGCCACGGTTGGGCAGATCTCGTAAGAGAGACCCAGTACTTC. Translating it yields CTSSHGWADLVRETQYF.

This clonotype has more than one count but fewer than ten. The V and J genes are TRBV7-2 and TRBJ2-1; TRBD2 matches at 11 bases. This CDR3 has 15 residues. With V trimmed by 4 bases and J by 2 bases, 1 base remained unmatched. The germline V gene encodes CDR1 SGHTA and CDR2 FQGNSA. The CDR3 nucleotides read TGTGCCAGCAGCTCGGGACTAGCGGCCTACAATGAGCAGTTCTTC. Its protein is CASSSGLAAYNEQFF.

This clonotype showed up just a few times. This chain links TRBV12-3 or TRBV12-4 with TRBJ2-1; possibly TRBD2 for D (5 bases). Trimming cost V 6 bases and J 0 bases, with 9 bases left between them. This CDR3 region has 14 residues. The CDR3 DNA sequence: TGTGCCAGCAGCTCGGACTTCTCCTACAATGAGCAGTTCTTC. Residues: CASSSDFSYNEQFF.

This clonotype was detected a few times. In DNA, the CDR3 is TGTGCCAGCAGCCCTCGGGACTCCTACAGGGAGCAGTTCTTC. As protein: CASSPRDSYREQFF. The chain joins TRBV7-2 to TRBJ2-1, with D tentatively TRBD2 (6 bases). Germline values: CDR1 SGHTA, CDR2 FQGNSA. The CDR3 extends over 14 amino acids. V was pared by 5 bases and J by 10 bases, with 18 bases between.

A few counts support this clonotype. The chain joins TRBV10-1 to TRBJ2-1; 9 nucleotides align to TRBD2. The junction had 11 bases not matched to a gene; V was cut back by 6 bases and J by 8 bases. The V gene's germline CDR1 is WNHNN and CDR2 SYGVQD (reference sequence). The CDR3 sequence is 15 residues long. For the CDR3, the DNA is TGCGCCAGCAGCAGGAGGCGGGGGGGCTTATATGAGCAGTTCTTC. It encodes CASSRRRGGLYEQFF.

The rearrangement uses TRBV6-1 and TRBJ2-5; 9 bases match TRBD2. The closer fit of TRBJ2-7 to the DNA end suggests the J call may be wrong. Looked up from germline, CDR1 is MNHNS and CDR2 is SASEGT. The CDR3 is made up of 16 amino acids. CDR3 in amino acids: CASKGKGLASSYEQYF. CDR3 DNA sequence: TGTGCCAGCAAGGGAAAAGGACTAGCGAGTTCCTACGAGCAGTACTTC.

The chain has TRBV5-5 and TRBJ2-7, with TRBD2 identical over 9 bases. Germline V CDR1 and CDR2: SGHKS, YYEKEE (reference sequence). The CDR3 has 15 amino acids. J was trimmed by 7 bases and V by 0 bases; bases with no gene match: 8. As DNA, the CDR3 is TGTGCCAGCAGCTTGGCGACTAGCGGCGGAGAGGAGCAGTACTTC. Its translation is CASSLATSGGEEQYF.